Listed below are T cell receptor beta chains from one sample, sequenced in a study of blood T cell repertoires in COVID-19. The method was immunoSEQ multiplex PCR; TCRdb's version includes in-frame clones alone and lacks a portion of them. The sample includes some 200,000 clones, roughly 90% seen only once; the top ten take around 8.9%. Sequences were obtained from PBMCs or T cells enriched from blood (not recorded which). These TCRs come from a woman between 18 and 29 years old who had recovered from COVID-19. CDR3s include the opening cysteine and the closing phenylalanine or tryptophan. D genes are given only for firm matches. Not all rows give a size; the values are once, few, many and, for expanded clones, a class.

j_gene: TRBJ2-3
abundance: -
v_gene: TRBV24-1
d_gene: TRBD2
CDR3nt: TGTGCCACCAGTGATGGACTAGCGGGGGGGAAGGTCTATTTT
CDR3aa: CATSDGLAGGKVYF

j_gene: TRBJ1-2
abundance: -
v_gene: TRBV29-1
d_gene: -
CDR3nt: TGCAGCGTTCGCTACGAGGGAACCCGGCCATATGGCTACACCTTC
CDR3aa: CSVRYEGTRPYGYTF

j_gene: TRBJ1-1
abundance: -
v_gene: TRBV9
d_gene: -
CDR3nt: TGTGCCAGCAGCATCACAGGGATTTCTGAAGCTTTCTTT
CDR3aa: CASSITGISEAFF

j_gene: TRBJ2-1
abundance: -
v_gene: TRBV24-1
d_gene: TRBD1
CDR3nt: TGTGCCACAACAGGGGGCGCCTACAATGAGCAGTTCTTC
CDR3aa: CATTGGAYNEQFF

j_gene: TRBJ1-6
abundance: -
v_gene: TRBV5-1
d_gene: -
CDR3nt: TGCGCCAGCAGCCAAAGACAGGACCCTAATTCACCCCTCCACTTT
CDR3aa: CASSQRQDPNSPLHF

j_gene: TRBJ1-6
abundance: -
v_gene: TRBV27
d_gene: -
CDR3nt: TGTGCCAGCAGTTTATCGAATCGGGGTTTGGAGTCACCCCTCCACTTT
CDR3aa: CASSLSNRGLESPLHF

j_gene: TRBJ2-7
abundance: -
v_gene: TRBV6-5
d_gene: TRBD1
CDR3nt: TGTGCCAGCCATTCCGGGACAGGGTCTCACGAGCAGTACTTC
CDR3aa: CASHSGTGSHEQYF

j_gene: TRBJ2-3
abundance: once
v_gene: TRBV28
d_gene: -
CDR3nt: TGTGCCAGCGTGGGCACGAACACAGATACGCAGTATTTT
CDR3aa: CASVGTNTDTQYF

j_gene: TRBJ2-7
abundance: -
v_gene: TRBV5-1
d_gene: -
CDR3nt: TGCGCCAGCAGCTTTCCGGGGGTTACCTACGAGCAGTACTTC
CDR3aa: CASSFPGVTYEQYF

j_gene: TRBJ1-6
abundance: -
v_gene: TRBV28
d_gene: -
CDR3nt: TGTGCCAGCAGTCCGCCGGGGAGGGGCTATAATTCACCCCTCCACTTT
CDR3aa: CASSPPGRGYNSPLHF